The 17 T cell receptor beta chains given below trace back to one sample, sequenced in a study of shared clonotypes between healthy human individuals. The table came from immunoSEQ multiplex PCR; TCRdb's copy has only in-frame clones and leaves some out. Of more than 2 million clones listed, approximately 95% are singletons. The sequenced material came from naive CD4+ T cells sorted from blood. Subset: CD45RA+ positively selected. These receptors were taken from a man between 18 and 29 years old in good health.

The count of this clone is one. V usage is TRBV11-2 and J usage is TRBJ1-2, with TRBD1 as a possible D gene (5 bases). Germline lookup yields CDR1 SGHAT and CDR2 FQNNGV. The CDR3 extends over 15 amino acids. Trimming removed 1 base at V and 2 bases at J, with 11 bases between. The CDR3 DNA is TGTGCCAGCAGCTTAGTTCAGGGCTCGAACTATGGCTACACCTTC. This sequence encodes CASSLVQGSNYGYTF.

In its sample, this clone was seen once. This sequence joins TRBV13 and TRBJ1-2; 10 bases line up with TRBD1. The V and J ends lost 5 bases and 7 bases, in that order; junction bases with no gene match: 4. The CDR3 loop spans 13 amino acids. Germline values: CDR1 PRHDT, CDR2 FYEKMQ (reference sequence). In nucleotides, the CDR3 is TGTGCCAGCAGCGTGGACAGGGGGGTTGGCTACACCTTC. This codes for CASSVDRGVGYTF.

J is TRBJ2-1 and V is TRBV6-1, with a weak D call TRBD1 (6 bases). Germline CDR1 and CDR2: MNHNS and SASEGT. Trimming shortened V by 1 base and J by 15 bases, and 16 bases separated the two germline ends. The CDR3 extends over 13 amino acids. CDR3 loop: CASSEVTGTPPFF. CDR3 DNA: TGTGCCAGCAGTGAAGTCACCGGGACACCCCCGTTCTTC.

V is TRBV10-3 and J is TRBJ1-6; D is ambiguous. Germline loops: CDR1 ENHRY, CDR2 SYGVKD. The ends were cut back, 0 bases at V and 3 bases at J, with 12 bases in the middle. CDR3 length: 17 amino acids. The CDR3 loop is CAISESRPGDYNSPLHF. CDR3 nucleotide sequence: TGTGCCATCAGTGAGTCTCGGCCAGGTGACTATAATTCACCCCTCCACTTT.

This clone was seen once. CDR3 coding DNA: TGTGCCAACAGAGTGCCCGGGACTAGCGTTTACGAGCAGTACTTC. This translates into CANRVPGTSVYEQYF. V and J are TRBV2 and TRBJ2-7; 10 bases are shared with TRBD2. Per the germline V gene, CDR1 is SNHLY and CDR2 is FYNNEI. CDR3 length: 15 amino acids. V lost 10 bases, J lost 4 bases, and 13 bases stayed unmatched.

On this clone: The same CDR3 also results from other DNA sequences found in this sample. The CDR3 DNA is TGTGCCAGCAGCCCTGCGACAGGCTCCTACGAGCAGTACTTC. Translating gives CASSPATGSYEQYF. The J gene is TRBJ2-7, the V gene TRBV7-2; maybe TRBD1 (6 bases). Trimming stripped 5 bases from V and 0 bases from J, with 11 bases between. This CDR3 has 14 amino acids. CDR1 and CDR2 from the germline V gene are SGHTA and FQGNSA. The variable domain in full, with the rest retrieved from reference TRBV7-2 and TRBJ2-7, is GAGVSQSPSNKVTEKGKDVELRCDPISGHTALYWYRQSLGQGLEFLIYFQGNSAPDKSGLPSDRFSAERTGGSVSTLTIQRTQQEDSAVYLCASSPATGSYEQYFGPGTRLTVT.

The genes are TRBV2 and TRBJ1-2; D call uncertain. The germline V gene encodes CDR1 SNHLY and CDR2 FYNNEI. CDR3 length equals 12 residues. V lost 2 bases, J lost 5 bases, and 6 bases lay in between. Here the CDR3 DNA reads TGTGCCAGCAGTGAACGAGTTTATGGCTACACCTTC. It specifies CASSERVYGYTF.

This clone was seen only a few times. Other DNA sequences within the sample encode an identical CDR3. The chain joins TRBV5-1 to TRBJ1-1; 8 bases fit TRBD1. The length of the CDR3 is 14 residues. V shed 3 bases, J shed 1 base, and the junction held 2 bases outside the gene matches. Germline CDR1 is SGHRS and CDR2 is YFSETQ. DNA of the CDR3: TGCGCCAGCAGCTCCGGGACAGGGAACACTGAAGCTTTCTTT. Protein product: CASSSGTGNTEAFF.

The J gene is TRBJ2-4, the V gene TRBV6-5; tentatively, D is TRBD1 or TRBD2 (6 bases each). Germline values: CDR1 MNHEY, CDR2 SVGAGI. Trimming removed 7 bases at V and 4 bases at J, with 17 bases between. This CDR3 has 15 residues. The chain's CDR3 is CASTTVWGAKNIQYF. Written as DNA, the CDR3 is TGTGCCAGCACCACCGTATGGGGGGCGAAAAACATTCAGTACTTC.

Note on this clone: At one of its ends the junction is not consistent with the germline gene, which may arise from a read error. This chain connects TRBV7-7 to TRBJ2-1, with D unclear. The CDR3 loop spans 14 amino acids. CDR1 and CDR2 from the germline V gene are SSHAT and FNYEAQ (reference sequence). CDR3 nucleotides: TGTGCTAGCAGCTTAGCCCCTTGGGTTAGTGAGCAGTTCTTC. Residues: CASSLAPWVSEQFF. The full variable domain, in which reference TRBV7-7 and TRBJ2-1 provide the parts outside the CDR3, is GAGVSQSPRYKVTKRGQDVTLRCDPISSHATLYWYQQALGQGPEFLTYFNYEAQPDKSGLPSDRFSAERPEGSISTLTIQRTEQRDSAMYRCASSLAPWVSEQFFGPGTRLTVL.

The rearrangement links TRBV20-1 to TRBJ1-2, with D unresolved. This CDR3 has 11 amino acids. Trimming cost V 3 bases and J 8 bases, with 10 bases left between them. CDR1 is DFQATT and CDR2 is SNEGSKA in the germline V gene (reference sequence). CDR3 sequence (DNA): TGCAGTGCTAGCCGGGATGGAGGCTACACCTTC. Residues: CSASRDGGYTF.

CDR3 sequence: CASSLARPGTNYGYTF. CDR3 coding DNA: TGTGCCAGCAGCTTAGCCCGACCGGGGACTAACTATGGCTACACCTTC. The V and J genes are TRBV7-9 and TRBJ1-2; D is ambiguous. V was clipped by 0 bases and J by 0 bases, with 11 bases between them. The CDR3 loop spans 16 amino acids. The V gene's germline CDR1 is SEHNR and CDR2 FQNEAQ (reference sequence). The full variable domain, in which reference TRBV7-9 and TRBJ1-2 provide the parts outside the CDR3, is DTGVSQNPRHKITKRGQNVTFRCDPISEHNRLYWYRQTLGQGPEFLTYFQNEAQLEKSRLLSDRFSAERPKGSFSTLEIQRTEQGDSAMYLCASSLARPGTNYGYTFGSGTRLTVV.

This clone was counted once. The V gene is TRBV7-3, the J gene TRBJ1-2, with a possible D match to TRBD1 (5 bases). Germline-derived CDR1 and CDR2 are SGHTA and FQGTGA. V dropped 4 bases and J dropped 7 bases, with 16 bases sitting between them. This CDR3 is built from 14 residues. CDR3 DNA: TGTGCCAGCAGCTACGGGGTCCCAGGGAGTGGCTACACCTTC. It codes for CASSYGVPGSGYTF.

The chain has TRBV30 and TRBJ2-4; D may be TRBD2 (6 bases). The CDR3 contains 14 residues. Germline V lookup: CDR1 GTSNPN, CDR2 SVGIG (reference sequence). The germline V and J ends were trimmed by 0 bases and 8 bases, with 14 bases remaining between them. The CDR3 is CAWSVGLARHIQYF. The DNA for the CDR3 is TGTGCCTGGAGTGTAGGGCTAGCGAGGCACATTCAGTACTTC.

This clone was detected only once. J is TRBJ1-1 and V is TRBV6-5, with a possible D match to TRBD1 (5 bases). V lost 6 bases, J lost 0 bases, and 14 bases lay in between. The CDR3 totals 15 residues. The germline V gene encodes CDR1 MNHEY and CDR2 SVGAGI. The CDR3 sequence: CASRATGGLNTEAFF. DNA for the CDR3: TGTGCCAGCAGGGCAACTGGGGGACTGAACACTGAAGCTTTCTTT.

The rearrangement joins TRBV11-3 to TRBJ2-5, with D possibly TRBD1 on 5 matching bases. Trimming pared 3 bases from V and 0 bases from J, leaving 11 bases between. The CDR3 runs to 15 residues. Per germline, CDR1 SGHNT and CDR2 YENEEA. The CDR3 bases are TGTGCCAGCAGCTTGACAGACCCGTACCAAGAGACCCAGTACTTC. Protein product: CASSLTDPYQETQYF.

The genes are TRBV4-3 and TRBJ2-1; 8 nucleotides agree with TRBD2. This CDR3 spans 17 amino acids. With 0 bases clipped from V and 1 base from J, the junction kept 5 bases outside the gene matches. CDR1 is LGHNA and CDR2 is YSLEER in the germline V gene. The CDR3 region is CASSQDPAGASYNEQFF. Here the CDR3 DNA reads TGCGCCAGCAGCCAAGATCCAGCGGGAGCGTCCTACAATGAGCAGTTCTTC.